This TCR beta chain was sequenced during a study of shared clonotypes between healthy human individuals. Points from the study as a whole: The sole specimen, blood, was sampled, and tissue repertoires likely differ.

The table lists this clone with many counts. What it recognizes is unknown. The sample holds other DNA sequences that translate to the same CDR3. Unsorted PBMC contributed about 0.3 ug DNA, tens of thousands of T cell genomes, to each replicate PCR. In the authors' methods: Without quality scores, immunoSEQ junctional reads could not be filtered like full-length reads. TCRdb keeps only in-frame clones here, not all; method: immunoSEQ multiplex PCR. The V and J calls and clone size were taken over from that table, and D and trimming were inferred from the DNA. The sample comprises hundreds of thousands of clones, over 60% of which are singletons, and around 11% rests with the top ten. Free of recent acute infections or vaccinations, the donors were healthy HIV-negative adults. This CDR3 region has 17 residues. Deletions cut 5 bases from V and 3 bases from J, with 17 bases between. Germline V gene lookup returns CDR1 MNHEY and CDR2 SMNVEV (reference sequence).

This receptor was taken from a woman aged 40 to 50 in good health. Some clones in this sample may be carry-over from other donors' samples. This chain joins TRBV27 and TRBJ2-6; D gene ambiguous. The sequencing input was PBMCs. CDR3 protein: CASSGPSTVGGANVLTF. The CDR3 coding sequence is TGTGCCAGCAGTGGACCCTCCACCGTCGGTGGGGCCAACGTCCTGACTTTC.